A single sample is the source of the 21 T cell receptor beta chains below, sequenced in a study of blood T cell repertoires in COVID-19. This table comes from immunoSEQ multiplex PCR, and its TCRdb copy is limited to in-frame clones, with some not included. In the table there are tens of thousands of clones, 80% of which are singletons. The sample consisted of peripheral blood. The receptors shown here come from a woman older than 75 with acute or convalescent COVID-19.

The chain has TRBV29-1 and TRBJ1-2, with 12 nucleotides matching TRBD1. J gave up 3 bases and V 5 bases, and 4 bases lay outside the gene matches. Per germline, CDR1 SQVTM and CDR2 ANQGSEA. The CDR3 length is 14 residues. CDR3: CSVSGTGGDYGYTF. The CDR3 DNA follows: TGCAGCGTTTCCGGGACAGGGGGCGACTATGGCTACACCTTC.

The count of this clone is one. This rearrangement joins TRBV29-1 to TRBJ1-5; D remains unclear. The germline V gene encodes CDR1 SQVTM and CDR2 ANQGSEA. This CDR3 has 12 residues. Deletions cut 7 bases from V and 6 bases from J, with 13 bases between. CDR3 sequence reads: CSARHGSQPQHF. The CDR3 nucleotides are TGCAGCGCCCGTCACGGTTCTCAGCCCCAGCATTTT. Full variable domain (outside the CDR3, taken from reference TRBV29-1 and TRBJ1-5): SAVISQKPSRDICQRGTSLTIQCQVDSQVTMMFWYRQQPGQSLTLIATANQGSEATYESGFVIDKFPISRPNLTFSTLTVSNMSPEDSSIYLCSARHGSQPQHFGDGTRLSIL.

This chain connects TRBV5-4 to TRBJ2-7, with D maybe TRBD2 (6 bases). Per germline, CDR1 SGHNT and CDR2 YYREEE (reference sequence). CDR3 length equals 16 residues. Trimming took off 0 bases at V and 0 bases at J, with 13 bases between the two ends. In DNA form, the CDR3 reads TGTGCCAGCAGCTTGGGGGCGGGAAGTAACTCCTACGAGCAGTACTTC. As protein: CASSLGAGSNSYEQYF.

The chain carries TRBV19 and TRBJ1-5; TRBD1 agrees at 7 bases. The CDR3 extends over 15 amino acids. Germline assignment: CDR1 LNHDA and CDR2 SQIVND (reference sequence). The ends lost 9 bases at V and 3 bases at J; junction bases unmatched: 11. CDR3 region: CASRKTGSANQPQHF. The DNA of the CDR3 is TGTGCCAGCCGAAAGACAGGGAGCGCCAATCAGCCCCAGCATTTT. Full variable domain (remainder filled in from reference TRBV19 and TRBJ1-5): DGGITQSPKYLFRKEGQNVTLSCEQNLNHDAMYWYRQDPGQGLRLIYYSQIVNDFQKGDIAEGYSVSREKKESFPLTVTSAQKNPTAFYLCASRKTGSANQPQHFGDGTRLSIL.

This clone was observed a few times. The chain links TRBV6-4 to TRBJ2-1, with 9 bases aligning to TRBD2. The germline V gene encodes CDR1 MRHNA and CDR2 SNTAGT. There are 15 residues in the CDR3. The CDR3 here is CATARRGGQYNEQFF. The CDR3 nucleotides read TGTGCTACCGCCCGGCGGGGGGGCCAGTACAATGAGCAGTTCTTC.

The chain is built from TRBV5-5 and TRBJ2-5; possibly TRBD1 for D (5 bases). The CDR3 runs 13 residues. V was shortened by 0 bases and J by 9 bases, with 12 bases between the two germline ends. In germline, CDR1 is SGHKS, CDR2 YYEKEE (reference sequence). The CDR3 sequence is CASSLGGLSAQYF. The CDR3 region has the DNA TGTGCCAGCAGCTTGGGGGGCCTTTCGGCCCAGTACTTC.

This clone was detected only once. The V and J genes are TRBV9 and TRBJ2-5, with TRBD1 matching over 7 bases. Germline V gives CDR1 SGDLS, CDR2 YYNGEE. Germline trimming cut 0 bases from V and 5 bases from J; bases unmatched to any gene: 10. This CDR3 has 16 amino acids. CDR3 residues: CASSVEGAGGSETQYF. Here the CDR3 DNA reads TGTGCCAGCAGCGTAGAAGGGGCAGGGGGTAGCGAGACCCAGTACTTC.

The chain carries TRBV12-3 or TRBV12-4 and TRBJ2-3, with 7 nucleotides matching TRBD2. Losses at the gene ends were 8 bases for V and 5 bases for J; bases not matched to a gene: 7. CDR3 length equals 13 residues. CDR3 in amino acids: CASGSRGEDTQYF. CDR3 sequence (DNA): TGTGCCAGCGGGTCCCGGGGGGAAGATACGCAGTATTTT.

This rearrangement joins TRBV5-8 to TRBJ2-1, with 7 bases that match TRBD2. The CDR3 is made up of 15 amino acids. CDR1 and CDR2 (germline): SGHTS, YDEGEE. J gave up 7 bases and V 0 bases, and 7 bases lay outside the gene matches. Written as DNA, the CDR3 is TGTGCCAGCAGCTTGGGGCTAGCGGAGGGAAATGAGCAGTTCTTC. The encoded protein is CASSLGLAEGNEQFF.

V usage is TRBV7-6 and J usage is TRBJ2-1; TRBD2 agrees at 9 bases. Germline V gene lookup returns CDR1 SGHVS and CDR2 FNYEAQ. The CDR3 runs to 15 residues. V lost 5 bases and J lost 7; bases outside the gene matches: 9. The CDR3 spells CASSGYQTSGNEQFF. For the CDR3, the DNA is TGTGCCAGCAGCGGCTATCAGACTAGCGGTAATGAGCAGTTCTTC.

The chain uses TRBV5-4 and TRBJ2-5, with 8 bases aligning to TRBD2. The CDR3 is 14 residues long. Germline V CDR1 and CDR2: SGHNT, YYREEE (reference sequence). The V and J ends lost 3 bases and 2 bases, in that order; junction bases with no gene match: 3. The CDR3 spells CASSSGGGQETQYF. The CDR3 DNA follows: TGTGCCAGCAGCTCCGGGGGGGGGCAAGAGACCCAGTACTTC.

The chain couples TRBV30 to TRBJ2-1, with D possibly being TRBD2 (6 bases). V lost 7 bases, J lost 5 bases, and 24 bases lay in between. This CDR3 is built from 16 residues. From germline, CDR1 is GTSNPN and CDR2 SVGIG (reference sequence). The CDR3 DNA reads as TGTGCCTCCCCCCGACGCGGAGGGGCATCCAACAATGAGCAGTTCTTC. This gives the protein CASPRRGGASNNEQFF.

This chain joins TRBV4-2 and TRBJ2-1; no clear D gene. The CDR3 is 16 residues long. V was trimmed by 0 bases and J by 3 bases, leaving 12 bases between them. The germline V gene encodes CDR1 LGHNA and CDR2 YNFKEQ. The CDR3 spells CASSQDIVLLYNEQFF. CDR3 DNA sequence: TGTGCCAGCAGCCAAGACATAGTCTTGCTCTACAATGAGCAGTTCTTC.

V is TRBV6-6 and J is TRBJ2-7; the match to TRBD2 covers 8 bases. Trimming took 8 bases from V and 10 from J; bases not matched to a gene: 4. Germline-derived CDR1 and CDR2 are MNHNY and SVGAGI (reference sequence). The CDR3 runs 10 residues. CDR3 protein: CASRGGIQYF. The CDR3 region has the DNA TGTGCCAGCCGGGGGGGGATTCAGTACTTC.

The rearrangement links TRBV29-1 to TRBJ2-7; D ambiguous. Germline CDR1 and CDR2: SQVTM and ANQGSEA. This CDR3 comprises 15 residues. V lost 2 bases and J lost 3, with 17 bases in between. CDR3 sequence reads: CSVEPHTVDFYEQYF. CDR3 nucleotide sequence: TGCAGCGTTGAACCTCACACAGTCGATTTCTACGAGCAGTACTTC.

This rearrangement joins TRBV19 to TRBJ1-1; D perhaps matches TRBD1 (5 bases). V lost 3 bases to trimming and J lost 4 bases, with 12 bases between them. Germline CDR1 reads LNHDA; CDR2 reads SQIVND (reference sequence). The CDR3 has 14 amino acids. The CDR3 protein is CASSMAHRGTEAFF. In nucleotides, the CDR3 is TGTGCCAGTAGTATGGCCCATAGGGGCACTGAAGCTTTCTTT. Complete variable domain (other parts from reference TRBV19 and TRBJ1-1): DGGITQSPKYLFRKEGQNVTLSCEQNLNHDAMYWYRQDPGQGLRLIYYSQIVNDFQKGDIAEGYSVSREKKESFPLTVTSAQKNPTAFYLCASSMAHRGTEAFFGQGTRLTVV.

The CDR3 protein is CASSETTVSYNSPLHF. In nucleotides, the CDR3 is TGTGCCAGCAGTGAAACTACGGTCTCCTATAATTCACCCCTCCACTTT. This chain uses TRBV6-1 with TRBJ1-6, with unresolved D. Between the trimmed V and J ends, which lost 2 bases and 0 bases, there was a span of 8 bases. The CDR3 runs to 16 residues. Germline V gene lookup returns CDR1 MNHNS and CDR2 SASEGT.

This clone was found once. The gene calls are TRBV7-9 and TRBJ2-7, with D possibly matching TRBD1 (6 bases). The CDR3 runs to 16 residues. Germline V gene data show CDR1 as SEHNR and CDR2 as FQNEAQ (reference sequence). Trimming shortened V by 5 bases and J by 3 bases, and 20 bases separated the two germline ends. CDR3: CASSPSVLTGFYEQYF. DNA of the CDR3: TGTGCCAGCAGCCCCTCGGTCCTCACAGGGTTCTACGAGCAGTACTTC.

V is TRBV5-4 and J is TRBJ2-5; weak D call: TRBD2 (6 bases). From germline, CDR1 is SGHNT and CDR2 YYREEE (reference sequence). The CDR3 runs 14 residues. V shed 5 bases and J shed 3 bases, with 14 bases lying between them. Written as DNA, the CDR3 is TGTGCCAGCAGTTCCGGGACTCTTGAAGAGACCCAGTACTTC. As protein: CASSSGTLEETQYF.

The chain combines TRBV7-3 with TRBJ2-5, with TRBD1 matching 12 bases. This CDR3 has 18 residues. Unmatched junction bases numbered 8, after V lost 1 base and J lost 2 bases. CDR1 is SGHTA and CDR2 is FQGTGA in the germline V gene. The CDR3: CASSLKSGTGGRQETQYF. CDR3 sequence (DNA): TGTGCCAGCAGCTTAAAGAGCGGGACAGGGGGCCGACAAGAGACCCAGTACTTC.

The chain has TRBV15 and TRBJ2-7, with 11 bases that match TRBD2. The germline gives CDR1 LNHNV, CDR2 YYDKDF (reference sequence). Trimming took 3 bases from V and 5 from J; bases not matched to a gene: 21. The CDR3 runs to 20 residues. As DNA, the CDR3 is TGTGCCACCAGCAGTCGACAGGGGAAACTAGCGGGAGTAAATTCCCACGAGCAGTACTTC. It specifies CATSSRQGKLAGVNSHEQYF.